Many counts were recorded for the clone carrying this T cell receptor beta chain. Its target is not known. The germline V gene encodes CDR1 LNHDA and CDR2 SQIVND (reference sequence). J lost 6 bases, V lost 5 bases, and 8 bases had no gene match. The CDR3 loop spans 15 amino acids. This sample is part of a study of Graves' ophthalmopathy and Graves' hyperthyroidism. Regarding the study as a whole: Separation of ophthalmopathy from stable hyperthyroidism was achieved by a 13-signature model, at 85% to 90% sensitivity and about 81% specificity.

Researchers took RNA transcripts and amplified TCR beta CDR3 regions from them. First-round RT-PCR employed HTBI primers, with a second-round multiplex PCR after it. TCRdb re-called the multiplex PCR reads through MiXCR, storing one row per CDR3 protein. In the table there are about 1.1 million distinct CDR3 sequences, about 36% of which are singletons. The receptor was isolated from an adult man with Graves' hyperthyroidism. Sequencing was carried out using peripheral blood or thyroid tissue (not recorded which). J is TRBJ1-5 and V is TRBV19; TRBD1 matches 9 bases. In nucleotides, the CDR3 is TGTGCCAGTAGTGCCGGGACAGGGATGGGTCAGCCCCAGCATTTT. Encoded protein: CASSAGTGMGQPQHF.